The clone carrying this T cell receptor beta chain came up once. Its antigen is still unknown. The data originate from a study of shared clonotypes between healthy human individuals. Study conclusions and caveats: Generation of non-shared clonotypes was less probable than generation of clonotypes shared by all four donors.

The CDR3 sequence is 15 residues long. Germline V gene lookup returns CDR1 SGHNT and CDR2 YYREEE (reference sequence). V lost 10 bases, J lost 3 bases, and 8 bases stayed unmatched. Clones were read by immunoSEQ multiplex PCR, and TCRdb kept only the in-frame ones, dropping some. The sample has hundreds of thousands of clones, 60% to 80% seen once. Sample: memory CD4+ T cells sorted from blood. Subset: CD45RA-negative fraction. The chain carries TRBV5-4 and TRBJ1-4; 11 bases are shared with TRBD1. The source of this sequence is a woman younger than 45 in good health. The DNA of the CDR3 is TGTGCCTGGGGACAGGGGGGAGCGTCTAATGAAAAACTGTTTTTT. Its translation is CAWGQGGASNEKLFF.